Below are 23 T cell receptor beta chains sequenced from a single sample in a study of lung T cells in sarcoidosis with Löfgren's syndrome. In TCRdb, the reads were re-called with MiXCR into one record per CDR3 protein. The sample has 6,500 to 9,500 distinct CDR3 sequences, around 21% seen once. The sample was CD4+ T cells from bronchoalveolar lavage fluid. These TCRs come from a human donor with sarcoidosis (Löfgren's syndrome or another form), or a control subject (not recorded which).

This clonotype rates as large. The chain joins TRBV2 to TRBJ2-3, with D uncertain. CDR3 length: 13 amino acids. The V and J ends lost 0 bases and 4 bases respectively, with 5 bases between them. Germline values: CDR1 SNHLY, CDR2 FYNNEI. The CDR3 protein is CASSEAEADTQYF. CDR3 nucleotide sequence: TGTGCCAGCAGTGAAGCGGAAGCAGATACGCAGTATTTT.

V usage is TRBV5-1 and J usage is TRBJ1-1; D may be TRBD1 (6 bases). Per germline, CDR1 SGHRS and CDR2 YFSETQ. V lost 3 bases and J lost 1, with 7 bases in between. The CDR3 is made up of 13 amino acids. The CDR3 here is CASSSGQNTEAFF. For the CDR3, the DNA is TGCGCCAGCAGCTCGGGACAGAACACTGAAGCTTTCTTT.

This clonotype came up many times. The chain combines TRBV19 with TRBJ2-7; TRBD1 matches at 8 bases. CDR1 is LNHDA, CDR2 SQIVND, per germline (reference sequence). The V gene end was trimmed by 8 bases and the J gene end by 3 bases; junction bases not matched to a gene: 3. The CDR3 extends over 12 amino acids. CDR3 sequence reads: CASGQGGYEQYF. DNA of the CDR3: TGTGCCAGTGGACAGGGAGGCTACGAGCAGTACTTC. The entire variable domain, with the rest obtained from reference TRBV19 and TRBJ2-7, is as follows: DGGITQSPKYLFRKEGQNVTLSCEQNLNHDAMYWYRQDPGQGLRLIYYSQIVNDFQKGDIAEGYSVSREKKESFPLTVTSAQKNPTAFYLCASGQGGYEQYFGPGTRLTVT.

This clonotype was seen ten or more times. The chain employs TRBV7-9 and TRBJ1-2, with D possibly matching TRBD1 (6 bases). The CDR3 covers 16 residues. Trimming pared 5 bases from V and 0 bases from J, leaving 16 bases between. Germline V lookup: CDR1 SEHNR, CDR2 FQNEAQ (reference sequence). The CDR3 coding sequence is TGTGCCAGCAGCCAGGGGTGGGGCCCAACTAACTATGGCTACACCTTC. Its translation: CASSQGWGPTNYGYTF.

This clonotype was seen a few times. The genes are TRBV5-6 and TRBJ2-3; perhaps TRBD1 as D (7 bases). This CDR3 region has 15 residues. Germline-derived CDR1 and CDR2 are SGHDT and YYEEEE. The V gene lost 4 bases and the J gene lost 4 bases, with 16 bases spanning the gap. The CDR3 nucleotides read TGTGCCAGCAGCCAGGCCCCCAGGGGGGCAGATACGCAGTATTTT. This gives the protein CASSQAPRGADTQYF.

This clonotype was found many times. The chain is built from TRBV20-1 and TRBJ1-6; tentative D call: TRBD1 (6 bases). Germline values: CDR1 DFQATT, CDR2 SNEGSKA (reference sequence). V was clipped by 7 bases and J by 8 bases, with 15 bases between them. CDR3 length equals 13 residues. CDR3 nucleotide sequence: TGCAGTGTAGCCGGGACAAGTGATTCACCCCTCCACTTT. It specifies CSVAGTSDSPLHF.

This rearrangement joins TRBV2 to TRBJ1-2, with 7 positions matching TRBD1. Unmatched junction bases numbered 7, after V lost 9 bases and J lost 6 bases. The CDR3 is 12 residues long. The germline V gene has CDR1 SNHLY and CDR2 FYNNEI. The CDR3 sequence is CARATTGDGYTF. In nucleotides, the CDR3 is TGTGCCAGGGCCACCACAGGGGATGGCTACACCTTC.

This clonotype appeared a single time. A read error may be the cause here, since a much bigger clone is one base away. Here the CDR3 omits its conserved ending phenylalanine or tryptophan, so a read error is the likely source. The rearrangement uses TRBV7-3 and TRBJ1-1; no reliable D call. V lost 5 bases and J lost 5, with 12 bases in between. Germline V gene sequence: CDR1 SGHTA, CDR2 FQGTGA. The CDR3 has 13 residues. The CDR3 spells CASSNSGGTEAFL. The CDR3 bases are TGTGCCAGCAGCAACAGCGGAGGGACTGAAGCTTTCCTT.

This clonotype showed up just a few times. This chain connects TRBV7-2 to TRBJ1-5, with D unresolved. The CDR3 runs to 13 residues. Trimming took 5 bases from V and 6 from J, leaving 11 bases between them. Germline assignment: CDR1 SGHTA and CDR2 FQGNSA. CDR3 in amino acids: CASSEGLVQPQHF. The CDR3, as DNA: TGTGCCAGCAGCGAAGGGCTCGTTCAGCCCCAGCATTTT.

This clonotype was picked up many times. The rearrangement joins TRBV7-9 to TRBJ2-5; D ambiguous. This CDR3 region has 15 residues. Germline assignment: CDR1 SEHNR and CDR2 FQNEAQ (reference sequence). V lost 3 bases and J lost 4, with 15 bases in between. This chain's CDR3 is CASSFPNIRAETQYF. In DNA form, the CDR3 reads TGTGCCAGCAGCTTCCCCAATATTAGGGCAGAGACCCAGTACTTC.

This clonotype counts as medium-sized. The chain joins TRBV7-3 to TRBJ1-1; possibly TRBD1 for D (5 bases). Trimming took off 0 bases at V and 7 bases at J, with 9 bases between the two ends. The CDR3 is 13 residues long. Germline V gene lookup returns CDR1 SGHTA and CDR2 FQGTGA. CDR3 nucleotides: TGTGCCAGCAGCTTAACGGGACGGGATGAAGCTTTCTTT. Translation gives CASSLTGRDEAFF. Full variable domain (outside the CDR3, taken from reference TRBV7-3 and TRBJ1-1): GAGVSQTPSNKVTEKGKYVELRCDPISGHTALYWYRQSLGQGPEFLIYFQGTGAADDSGLPNDRFFAVRPEGSVSTLKIQRTERGDSAVYLCASSLTGRDEAFFGQGTRLTVV.

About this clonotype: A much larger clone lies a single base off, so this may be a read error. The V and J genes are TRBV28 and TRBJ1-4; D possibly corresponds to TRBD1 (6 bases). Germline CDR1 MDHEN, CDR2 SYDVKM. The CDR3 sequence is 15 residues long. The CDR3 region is CAGSFEGGRAEKLFF. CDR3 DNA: TGTGCCGGCAGTTTTGAGGGGGGAAGAGCTGAAAAACTGTTTTTT.

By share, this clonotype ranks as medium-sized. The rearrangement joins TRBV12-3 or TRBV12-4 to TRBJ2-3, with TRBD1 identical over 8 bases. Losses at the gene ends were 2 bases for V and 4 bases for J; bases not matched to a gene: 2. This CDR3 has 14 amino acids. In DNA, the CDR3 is TGTGCCAGCAGTTTAAGGACAGGGCCAGATACGCAGTATTTT. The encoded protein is CASSLRTGPDTQYF.

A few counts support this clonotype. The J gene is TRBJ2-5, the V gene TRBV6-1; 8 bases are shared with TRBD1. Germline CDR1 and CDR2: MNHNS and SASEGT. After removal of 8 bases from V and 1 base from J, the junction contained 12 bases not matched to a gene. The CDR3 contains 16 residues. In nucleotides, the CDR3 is TGTGCCAGCTCTGACTACGGGACAGGACTCCAAGAGACCCAGTACTTC. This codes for CASSDYGTGLQETQYF.

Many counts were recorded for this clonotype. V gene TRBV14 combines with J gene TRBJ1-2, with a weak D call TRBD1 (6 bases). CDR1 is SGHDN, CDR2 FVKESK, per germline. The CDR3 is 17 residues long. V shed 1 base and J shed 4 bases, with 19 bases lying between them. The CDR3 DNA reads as TGTGCCAGCAGCCAAGGACGCCACAGGGAGTACGGCTATGGCTACACCTTC. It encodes CASSQGRHREYGYGYTF.

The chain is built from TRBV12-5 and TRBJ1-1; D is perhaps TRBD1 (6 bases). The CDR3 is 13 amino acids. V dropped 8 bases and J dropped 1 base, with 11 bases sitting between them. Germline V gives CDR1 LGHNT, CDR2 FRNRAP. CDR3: CASRRQENTEAFF. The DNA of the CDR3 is TGTGCTAGTCGTAGACAGGAGAACACTGAAGCTTTCTTT.

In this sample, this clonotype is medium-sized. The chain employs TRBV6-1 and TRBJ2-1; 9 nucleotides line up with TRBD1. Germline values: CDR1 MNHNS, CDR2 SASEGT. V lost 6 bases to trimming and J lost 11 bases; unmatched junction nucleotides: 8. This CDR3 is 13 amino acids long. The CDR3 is CASSPTGGNQQFF. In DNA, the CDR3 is TGTGCCAGCAGCCCGACAGGGGGGAATCAGCAGTTCTTC.

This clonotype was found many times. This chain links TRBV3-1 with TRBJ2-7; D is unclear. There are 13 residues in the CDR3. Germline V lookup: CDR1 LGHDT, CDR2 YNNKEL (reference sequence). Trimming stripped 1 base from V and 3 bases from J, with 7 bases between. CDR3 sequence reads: CASSQVNDYEQYF. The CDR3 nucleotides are TGTGCCAGCAGCCAAGTGAACGACTACGAGCAGTACTTC.

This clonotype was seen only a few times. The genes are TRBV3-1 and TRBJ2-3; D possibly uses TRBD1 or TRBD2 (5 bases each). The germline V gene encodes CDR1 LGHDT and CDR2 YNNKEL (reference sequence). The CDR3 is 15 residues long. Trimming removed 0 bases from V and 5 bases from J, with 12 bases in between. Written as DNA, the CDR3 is TGTGCCAGCAGCCAAGACCGGGACCGGGGAGATACGCAGTATTTT. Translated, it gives CASSQDRDRGDTQYF.

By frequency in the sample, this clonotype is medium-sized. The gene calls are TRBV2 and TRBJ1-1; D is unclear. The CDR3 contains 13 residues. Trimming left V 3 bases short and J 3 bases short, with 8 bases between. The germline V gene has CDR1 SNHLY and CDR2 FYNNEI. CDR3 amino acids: CASSDEGYTEAFF. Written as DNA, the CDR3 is TGTGCCAGCAGTGATGAGGGTTACACTGAAGCTTTCTTT.

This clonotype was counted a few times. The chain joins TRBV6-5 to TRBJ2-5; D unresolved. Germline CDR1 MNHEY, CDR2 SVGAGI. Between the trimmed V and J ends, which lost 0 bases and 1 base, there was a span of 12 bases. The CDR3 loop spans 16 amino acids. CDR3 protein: CASSYSVHLPQETQYF. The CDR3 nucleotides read TGTGCCAGCAGTTACTCGGTCCACCTCCCCCAAGAGACCCAGTACTTC.

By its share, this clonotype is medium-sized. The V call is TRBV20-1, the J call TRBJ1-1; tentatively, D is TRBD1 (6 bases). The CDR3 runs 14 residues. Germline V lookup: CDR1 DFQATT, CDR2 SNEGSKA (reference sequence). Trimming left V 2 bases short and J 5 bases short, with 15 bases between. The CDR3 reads CSARIGQRGTEAFF. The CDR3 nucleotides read TGCAGTGCTAGAATAGGACAGCGGGGAACTGAAGCTTTCTTT.

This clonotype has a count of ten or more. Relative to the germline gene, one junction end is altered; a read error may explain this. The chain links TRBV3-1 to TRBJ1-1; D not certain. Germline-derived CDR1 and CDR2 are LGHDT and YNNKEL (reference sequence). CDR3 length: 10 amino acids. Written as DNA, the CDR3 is TGTGCCAGCAGCCAAGATACGGTCGTCTTT. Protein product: CASSQDTVVF.